This T cell receptor (beta chain) derives from a study of shared clonotypes between healthy human individuals. About the study: A donor's plate count was three for CD4 naive and three for CD4 memory; CD8 naive had two and CD8 memory one.

Here immunoSEQ multiplex PCR was the method, and the copy in TCRdb shows in-frame clones only, minus some. The table lists nearly 750,000 clones, 55% to 75% of them singletons. Splitting the CD4+ cells yielded a CD45RA+ naive subset and a CD45RA-negative memory subset. This clone was seen once. Specimen: memory CD4+ T cells sorted from blood. Indicated subset: CD45RA-negative fraction. This sequence originates from a woman between 25 and 40 years old in good health.

In DNA, the CDR3 is TGTGCCAGCAGCGAGCGGACAGGGGTTAGGACCGGGGAGCTGTTTTTT. Its protein product is CASSERTGVRTGELFF. The chain recombines TRBV27 with TRBJ2-2; 9 bases map to TRBD1. Trimming at V came to 6 bases and at J to 5 bases, leaving 10 bases not matched to a gene. Germline V gene sequence: CDR1 MNHEY, CDR2 SMNVEV (reference sequence). The CDR3 has 16 amino acids.